This T cell receptor (beta chain) originates from a study of blood T cells in healthy people across ages. The V gene's germline CDR1 is MNHNY and CDR2 SVGAGI (reference sequence). CDR3 length: 14 amino acids. V was shortened by 2 bases and J by 4 bases, with 11 bases between the two germline ends. Combining a sample-barcoded 5' primer with a J-beta primer mix, a second PCR ran for about 7 to 12 cycles. TCRdb redid the calling of the 5' RACE reads with MiXCR, one entry per CDR3 protein. The repertoire holds 760,000 or so distinct CDR3 sequences, with approximately 25% as singletons. This same sample was also part of a study on T cells of mothers and their children. That source adds: Nine systemically healthy Caucasian donors: three mothers, six children. Overlap ran slightly, non-significantly higher for related than unrelated mother-child pairs.

The chain employs TRBV6-6 and TRBJ1-2, with unresolved D. Sequenced sample: blood. This TCR was recovered from a boy younger than 18 in good health. CDR3 nucleotides: TGTGCCAGCAGTTACGGGTCGCAAGTCTATGGCTACACCTTC. As protein: CASSYGSQVYGYTF.